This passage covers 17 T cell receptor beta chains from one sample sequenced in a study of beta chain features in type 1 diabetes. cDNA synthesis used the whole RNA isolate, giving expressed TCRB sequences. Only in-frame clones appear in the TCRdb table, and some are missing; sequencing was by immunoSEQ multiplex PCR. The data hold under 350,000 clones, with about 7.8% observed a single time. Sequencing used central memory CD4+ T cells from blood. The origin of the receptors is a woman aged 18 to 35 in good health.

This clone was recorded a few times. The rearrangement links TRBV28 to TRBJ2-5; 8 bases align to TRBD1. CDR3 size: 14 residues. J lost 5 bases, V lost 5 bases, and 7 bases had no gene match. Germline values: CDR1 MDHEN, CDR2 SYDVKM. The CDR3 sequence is CASSPGGDTETQYF. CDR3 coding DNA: TGTGCCAGCAGTCCAGGGGGCGACACGGAGACCCAGTACTTC.

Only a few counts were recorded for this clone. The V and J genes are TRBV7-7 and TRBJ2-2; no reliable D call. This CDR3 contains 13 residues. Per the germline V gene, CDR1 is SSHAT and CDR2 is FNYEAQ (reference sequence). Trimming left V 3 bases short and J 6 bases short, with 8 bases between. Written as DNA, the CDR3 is TGTGCCAGCAGCTTTTTCGGATCCGGGGAGCTGTTTTTT. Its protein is CASSFFGSGELFF. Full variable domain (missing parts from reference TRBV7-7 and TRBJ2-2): GAGVSQSPRYKVTKRGQDVTLRCDPISSHATLYWYQQALGQGPEFLTYFNYEAQPDKSGLPSDRFSAERPEGSISTLTIQRTEQRDSAMYRCASSFFGSGELFFGEGSRLTVL.

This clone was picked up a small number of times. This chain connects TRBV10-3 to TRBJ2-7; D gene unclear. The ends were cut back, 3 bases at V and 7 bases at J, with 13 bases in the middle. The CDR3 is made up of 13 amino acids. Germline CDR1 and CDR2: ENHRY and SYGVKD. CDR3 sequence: CAISDVRSLEQYF. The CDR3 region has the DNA TGTGCCATCAGTGACGTCCGGAGTTTAGAGCAGTACTTC.

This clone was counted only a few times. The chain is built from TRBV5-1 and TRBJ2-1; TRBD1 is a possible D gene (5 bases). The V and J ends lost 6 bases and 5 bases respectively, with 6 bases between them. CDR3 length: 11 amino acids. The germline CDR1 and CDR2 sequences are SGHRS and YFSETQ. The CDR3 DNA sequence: TGCGCCAGCAACAGGAACAATGAGCAGTTCTTC. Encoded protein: CASNRNNEQFF.

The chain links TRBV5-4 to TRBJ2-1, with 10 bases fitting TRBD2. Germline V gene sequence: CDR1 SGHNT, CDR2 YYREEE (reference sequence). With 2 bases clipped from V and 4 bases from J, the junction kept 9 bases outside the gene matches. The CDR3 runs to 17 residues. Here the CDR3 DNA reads TGTGCCAGCAGCTTAGTAGCTAGCGGGAGTATGTACAATGAGCAGTTCTTC. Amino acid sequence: CASSLVASGSMYNEQFF.

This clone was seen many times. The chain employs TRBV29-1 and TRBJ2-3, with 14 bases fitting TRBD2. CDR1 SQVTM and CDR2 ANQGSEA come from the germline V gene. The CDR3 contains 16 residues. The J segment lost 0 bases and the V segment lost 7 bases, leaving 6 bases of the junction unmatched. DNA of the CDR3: TGCAGCGCTTCGGGACTAGCGGGAGTAAGCACAGATACGCAGTATTTT. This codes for CSASGLAGVSTDTQYF.

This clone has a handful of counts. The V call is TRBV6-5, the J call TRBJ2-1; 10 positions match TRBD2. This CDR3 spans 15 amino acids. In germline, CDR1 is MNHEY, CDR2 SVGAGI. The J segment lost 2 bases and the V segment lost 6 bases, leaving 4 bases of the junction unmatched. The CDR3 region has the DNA TGTGCCAGCAGCCTACTAGCGGGGACCTACAATGAGCAGTTCTTC. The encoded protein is CASSLLAGTYNEQFF.

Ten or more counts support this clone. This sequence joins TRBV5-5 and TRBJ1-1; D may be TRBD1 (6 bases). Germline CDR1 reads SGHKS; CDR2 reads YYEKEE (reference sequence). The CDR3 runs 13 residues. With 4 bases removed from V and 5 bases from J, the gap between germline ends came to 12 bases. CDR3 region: CASSLQGWTEAFF. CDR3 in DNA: TGTGCCAGCAGCCTACAGGGATGGACTGAAGCTTTCTTT.

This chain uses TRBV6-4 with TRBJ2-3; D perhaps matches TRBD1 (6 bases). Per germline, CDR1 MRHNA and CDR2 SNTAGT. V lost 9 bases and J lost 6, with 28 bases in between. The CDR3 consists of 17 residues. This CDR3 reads CARFPRQDPSATDTQYF. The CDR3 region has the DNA TGTGCCAGGTTCCCGCGACAGGACCCATCAGCAACGGATACGCAGTATTTT.

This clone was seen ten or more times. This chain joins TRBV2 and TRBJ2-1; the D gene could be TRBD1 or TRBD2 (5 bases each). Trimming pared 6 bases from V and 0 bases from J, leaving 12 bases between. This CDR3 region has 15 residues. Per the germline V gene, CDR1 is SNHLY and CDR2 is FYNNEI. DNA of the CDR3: TGTGCCAGCAGACGACGGGACCCCTCCTACAATGAGCAGTTCTTC. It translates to CASRRRDPSYNEQFF. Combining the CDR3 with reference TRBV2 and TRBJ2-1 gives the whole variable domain EPEVTQTPSHQVTQMGQEVILRCVPISNHLYFYWYRQILGQKVEFLVSFYNNEISEKSEIFDDQFSVERPDGSNFTLKIRSTKLEDSAMYFCASRRRDPSYNEQFFGPGTRLTVL.

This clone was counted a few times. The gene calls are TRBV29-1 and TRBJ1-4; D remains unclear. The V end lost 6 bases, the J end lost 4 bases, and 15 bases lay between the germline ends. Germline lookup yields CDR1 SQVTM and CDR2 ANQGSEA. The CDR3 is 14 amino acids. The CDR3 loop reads CSVASGSHNEKLFF. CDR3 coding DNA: TGCAGCGTCGCCTCAGGTAGCCATAATGAAAAACTGTTTTTT.

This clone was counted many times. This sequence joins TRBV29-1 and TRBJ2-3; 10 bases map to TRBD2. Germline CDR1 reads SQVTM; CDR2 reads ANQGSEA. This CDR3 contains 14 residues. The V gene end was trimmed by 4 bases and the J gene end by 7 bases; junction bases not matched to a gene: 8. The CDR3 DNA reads TGCAGCGTTGGAACTAGCGGGGTCCCCTATACGCAGTATTTT. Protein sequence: CSVGTSGVPYTQYF.

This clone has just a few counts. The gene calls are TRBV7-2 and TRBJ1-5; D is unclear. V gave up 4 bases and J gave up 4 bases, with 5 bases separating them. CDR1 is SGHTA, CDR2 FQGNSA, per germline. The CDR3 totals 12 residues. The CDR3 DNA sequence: TGTGCCAGCAGCTCCTTTAATCAGCCCCAGCATTTT. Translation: CASSSFNQPQHF.

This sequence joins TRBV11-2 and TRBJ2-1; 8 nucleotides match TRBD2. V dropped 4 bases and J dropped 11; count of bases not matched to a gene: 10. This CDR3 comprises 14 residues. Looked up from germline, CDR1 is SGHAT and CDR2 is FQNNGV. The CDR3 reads CASSSPGTSRKQFF. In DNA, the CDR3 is TGTGCCAGCAGCTCACCCGGGACTAGTAGGAAGCAGTTCTTC.

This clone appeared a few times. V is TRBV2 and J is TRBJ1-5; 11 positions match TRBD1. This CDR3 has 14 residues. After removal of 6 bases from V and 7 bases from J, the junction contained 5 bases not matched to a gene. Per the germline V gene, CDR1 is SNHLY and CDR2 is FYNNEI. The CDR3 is CASSGGTGGQPQHF. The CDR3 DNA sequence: TGTGCCAGCAGCGGGGGGACAGGGGGGCAGCCCCAGCATTTT. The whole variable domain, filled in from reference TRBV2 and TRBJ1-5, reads EPEVTQTPSHQVTQMGQEVILRCVPISNHLYFYWYRQILGQKVEFLVSFYNNEISEKSEIFDDQFSVERPDGSNFTLKIRSTKLEDSAMYFCASSGGTGGQPQHFGDGTRLSIL.

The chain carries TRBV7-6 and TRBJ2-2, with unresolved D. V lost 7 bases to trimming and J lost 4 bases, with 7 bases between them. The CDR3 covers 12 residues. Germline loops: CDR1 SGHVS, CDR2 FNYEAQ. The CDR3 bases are TGTGCCAGCACCGTACGCACCGGGGAGCTGTTTTTT. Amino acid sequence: CASTVRTGELFF. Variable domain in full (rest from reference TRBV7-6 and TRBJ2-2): GAGVSQSPRYKVTKRGQDVALRCDPISGHVSLYWYRQALGQGPEFLTYFNYEAQQDKSGLPNDRFSAERPEGSISTLTIQRTEQRDSAMYRCASTVRTGELFFGEGSRLTVL.

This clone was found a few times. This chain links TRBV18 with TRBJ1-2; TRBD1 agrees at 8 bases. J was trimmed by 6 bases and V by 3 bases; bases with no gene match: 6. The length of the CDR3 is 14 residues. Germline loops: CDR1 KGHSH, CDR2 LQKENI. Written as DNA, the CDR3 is TGTGCCAGCTCACCCCGGTTGACAGGGGATGGCTACACCTTC. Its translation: CASSPRLTGDGYTF.